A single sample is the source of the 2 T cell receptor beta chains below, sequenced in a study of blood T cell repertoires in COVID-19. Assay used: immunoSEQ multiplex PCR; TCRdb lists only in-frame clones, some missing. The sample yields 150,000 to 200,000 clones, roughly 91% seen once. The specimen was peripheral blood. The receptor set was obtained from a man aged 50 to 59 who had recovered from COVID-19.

Here the CDR3 DNA reads TGTGCCAGTAGTATGGGCCTCCTAAGACAAGAGACCCAGTACTTC. This codes for CASSMGLLRQETQYF. The V gene is TRBV19, the J gene TRBJ2-5; D is undetermined. CDR3 length: 15 amino acids. Germline loops: CDR1 LNHDA, CDR2 SQIVND (reference sequence). V lost 3 bases to trimming and J lost 2 bases, with 13 bases between them. The full variable domain, in which reference TRBV19 and TRBJ2-5 provide the parts outside the CDR3, is DGGITQSPKYLFRKEGQNVTLSCEQNLNHDAMYWYRQDPGQGLRLIYYSQIVNDFQKGDIAEGYSVSREKKESFPLTVTSAQKNPTAFYLCASSMGLLRQETQYFGPGTRLLVL.

The CDR3 DNA reads TGTGCCAGTAGGAGGAGCGGCTATGGCTACACCTTC. As protein: CASRRSGYGYTF. The chain joins TRBV19 to TRBJ1-2, with D uncertain. The CDR3 runs to 12 residues. The germline V gene encodes CDR1 LNHDA and CDR2 SQIVND (reference sequence). Between the trimmed V and J ends, which lost 6 bases and 4 bases, there was a span of 9 bases.